Listed below are T cell receptor beta chains from one sample, sequenced in a study of T cells after posttransplantation cyclophosphamide. Libraries were prepared by immunoSEQ multiplex PCR; TCRdb keeps only in-frame clonotypes and omits some of them. This sample has some 4,100 clones; 90% to 95% occur once, and the top ten carry 0.6% to 0.75%. Source material: naive CD4+ T cells sorted from PBMCs. All receptors come from a man aged 50 to 59. The CDR3 runs from the conserved cysteine through the conserved F or W. The D gene is left open where the match is weak. Where a row states a size, it is once, few, many or the class of an expanded clone; other rows omit it.

>.|TRBV7-4|TRBJ2-7|.
TGTGCCAGCAGCCCCAAGGGCGGGACTCCCTACGAGCAGTACTTC
CASSPKGGTPYEQYF
>.|TRBV19|TRBJ1-6|.
TGTGCCAGTAGTATAGGTTCAAGTGGCTCACCCCTCCACTTT
CASSIGSSGSPLHF
>.|TRBV29-1|TRBJ2-6|.
TGCAGCGCCTCCCCCGGGGGCTCTGGGGCCAACGTCCTGACTTTC
CSASPGGSGANVLTF
>.|TRBV6-5|TRBJ1-5|.
TGTGCCACCTTTTCCATGAGGCAGCCCCAGCATTTT
CATFSMRQPQHF
>TRBD1|TRBV5-1|TRBJ1-2|.
TGCGCCAGCAGCTTGGCCGGGGCGAAAGGGACAGCCTCTTTCTATGGCTACACCTTC
CASSLAGAKGTASFYGYTF
>.|TRBV5-1|TRBJ1-3|.
TGCGCCAGCGGGACTCCGGGAAACACCATATATTTT
CASGTPGNTIYF
>.|TRBV19|TRBJ2-5|.
TGTGCCAGTAGTGCCGAACTAGGACGGGAGACCCAGTACTTC
CASSAELGRETQYF
>.|TRBV27|TRBJ1-1|.
TGTGCCAGCAGTTTCGAGGCAGCTTCCATTGAAGCTTTCTTT
CASSFEAASIEAFF
>.|TRBV28|TRBJ1-2|.
TGTGCCAGCAGTTTGTCCCGCTATGGCTACACCTTC
CASSLSRYGYTF
>.|TRBV7-3|TRBJ2-7|.
TGTGCCAGCAGCTTAAATGGGGCGAGCTACGAGCAGTACTTC
CASSLNGASYEQYF
>.|TRBV5-1|TRBJ2-2|.
TGCGCCAGCAGCCCAGACCGGGGGGCCCCCGGGGAGCTGTTTTTT
CASSPDRGAPGELFF
>TRBD2|TRBV27|TRBJ2-2|once
TGTGCCAGCAGTTTTGGGCGGGGGGCAACTCCCACCGGGGAGCTGTTTTTT
CASSFGRGATPTGELFF
>.|TRBV2|TRBJ1-4|.
TGTGCCAGCAGCCCCAGGAGGGGAACTAATGAAAAACTGTTTTTT
CASSPRRGTNEKLFF
>.|TRBV6-6|TRBJ1-1|.
TGTGCCAGCAGAAAACAGGTGTCGGACACTGAAGCTTTCTTT
CASRKQVSDTEAFF
>TRBD2|TRBV5-1|TRBJ2-5|.
TGCGCCAGCAGCCCCTTTCCAAGCGGGGGCCAAGAGACCCAGTACTTC
CASSPFPSGGQETQYF
>.|TRBV6-5|TRBJ2-4|.
TGTGCCAGCAGTTACCGTCCCGGGACATTTATTCAGTACTTC
CASSYRPGTFIQYF
>.|TRBV27|TRBJ1-2|.
TGTGCCAGCAGCCCCAGGCTGAACTATGGCTACACCTTC
CASSPRLNYGYTF
>.|TRBV5-1|TRBJ2-3|.
TGCGCCAGCAGCTTGTCTCCACAGGGTACAGATACGCAGTATTTT
CASSLSPQGTDTQYF
>.|TRBV19|TRBJ2-7|.
TGTGCCAGTAGTAAAACGGACACCTACGAGCAGTACTTC
CASSKTDTYEQYF
>.|TRBV4-3|TRBJ1-1|.
TGCGCCAGCAGCGGAGGGGGGAGGGACACTGAAGCTTTCTTT
CASSGGGRDTEAFF
>TRBD2|TRBV11-1|TRBJ2-7|.
TGTGCCAGCAGCTCCCGCTCAACTAGCGGGAGTTACGAGCAGTACTTC
CASSSRSTSGSYEQYF
>TRBD1|TRBV4-3|TRBJ1-2|.
TGCGCCAGCAGCAGGGACAGCTACTATGGCTACACCTTC
CASSRDSYYGYTF
>.|TRBV11-2|TRBJ2-7|once
TGTGCCAGCAGCTCCTGGGACACTGCCTCCTACGAGCAGTACTTC
CASSSWDTASYEQYF
>.|TRBV6-5|TRBJ2-2|.
TGTGCCAGCACCCCCATCGGGTTTGTCGGGGAGCTGTTTTTT
CASTPIGFVGELFF
>.|TRBV7-8|TRBJ2-2|.
TGTGCCAGCAGCTTAATGCGGACTAATACCGGGGAGCTGTTTTTT
CASSLMRTNTGELFF
>TRBD1|TRBV5-4|TRBJ2-4|.
TGTGCCAGCAGCACGGACAGGATCATAAACATTCAGTACTTC
CASSTDRIINIQYF
>.|TRBV11-2|TRBJ2-3|.
TGTGCCAGCAGCTTAGATCTGTATACAGATACGCAGTATTTT
CASSLDLYTDTQYF
>TRBD2|TRBV29-1|TRBJ2-3|.
TGCCTAGCGGGAGGGCCGGCAGATACGCAGTATTTT
CLAGGPADTQYF
>.|TRBV4-1|TRBJ1-5|.
TGCGCCAGCAGCCAAATAAATCCAGGTAGACAGCCCCAGCATTTT
CASSQINPGRQPQHF
>.|TRBV5-1|TRBJ2-3|.
TGCGCCAGCAGCTTGGTGCGGGTAAGCACAGATACGCAGTATTTT
CASSLVRVSTDTQYF
>.|TRBV5-1|TRBJ1-6|.
TGCGCCAGCAGCGCTCAGGCAGCAGGGGACTCACCCCTCCACTTT
CASSAQAAGDSPLHF
>.|TRBV19|TRBJ2-3|.
TGTGCCAGTAAATCCCGCGGGGACGGCACAGATACGCAGTATTTT
CASKSRGDGTDTQYF
>.|TRBV14|TRBJ2-7|once
TGTGCCAGCAGCCAAGATTACGGTAGGAGTACGTTCACCTACGAGCAGTACTTC
CASSQDYGRSTFTYEQYF
>.|TRBV5-1|TRBJ1-2|.
TGCGCCAGCAGCCCCATAAACAACCTCTATGGCTACACCTTC
CASSPINNLYGYTF
>TRBD2|TRBV4-2|TRBJ2-1|.
TGTGCCAGCAGCCCGGGACTAGCGGGGGAACTTTCAAGGGGTGAGCAGTTCTTC
CASSPGLAGELSRGEQFF
>TRBD1|TRBV7-2|TRBJ2-5|.
TGTGCCAGCAGCTTAGGACAGGGGGAGACCCAGTACTTC
CASSLGQGETQYF
>TRBD2|TRBV4-2|TRBJ2-3|.
TGTGCCAGCAGCCAAGACCCTTACGTCAGCGGGGGGCGCACAGATACGCAGTATTTT
CASSQDPYVSGGRTDTQYF
>.|TRBV9|TRBJ2-7|.
TGTGCCAGCAGCGTAGGGTCGACACCGCAGTACTTC
CASSVGSTPQYF
>.|TRBV6-5|TRBJ1-2|.
TGTGCCAGCAGACGGGGGGGCAGCTCTAACTATGGCTACACCTTC
CASRRGGSSNYGYTF
>.|TRBV6-7|TRBJ2-6|.
TGTGCCAGCAGTGTCAGCTTGCGGTATTTACAAAGTCGGGCCAACGTCCTGACTTTC
CASSVSLRYLQSRANVLTF